This T cell receptor beta chain was sequenced for a study of Ad26.COV2.S vaccination and SARS-CoV-2 variants. Treatment reported: 15 to 20 received Ad26.COV2.S at low or high dose, single or two shots; about five received placebo; per-sample allocation not given. Samples analyzed were those drawn on day 63 after the first vaccine or placebo injection. Its platform was an Ad26 vector, and its expressed antigen was Wuhan-strain SARS-CoV-2 spike. CDR1 and CDR2 (germline): SGHVS, FQNEAQ. Between the trimmed V and J ends, which lost 1 base and 1 base, there was a span of 12 bases. This CDR3 has 16 amino acids. Repertoires were generated with immunoSEQ multiplex PCR, while TCRdb's copy carries only in-frame clones and drops some. The sample records hundreds of thousands of clones, more than 80% being singletons.

Sequenced here: peripheral blood, sampled in a trial of Ad26.COV2.S vaccine versus placebo. The rearrangement joins TRBV7-8 to TRBJ2-3; the D gene is possibly TRBD2 (6 bases). This receptor was taken from a person aged 18-65 years who received the Ad26.COV2.S COVID-19 vaccine or a placebo. The CDR3 region is CASSLVGGFGTDTQYF. CDR3 in DNA: TGTGCCAGCAGCTTAGTCGGGGGATTTGGCACAGATACGCAGTATTTT. The full variable domain, its missing parts supplied by reference TRBV7-8 and TRBJ2-3, is GAGVSQSPRYKVAKRGQDVALRCDPISGHVSLFWYQQALGQGPEFLTYFQNEAQLDKSGLPSDRFFAERPEGSVSTLKIQRTQQEDSAVYLCASSLVGGFGTDTQYFGPGTRLTVL.